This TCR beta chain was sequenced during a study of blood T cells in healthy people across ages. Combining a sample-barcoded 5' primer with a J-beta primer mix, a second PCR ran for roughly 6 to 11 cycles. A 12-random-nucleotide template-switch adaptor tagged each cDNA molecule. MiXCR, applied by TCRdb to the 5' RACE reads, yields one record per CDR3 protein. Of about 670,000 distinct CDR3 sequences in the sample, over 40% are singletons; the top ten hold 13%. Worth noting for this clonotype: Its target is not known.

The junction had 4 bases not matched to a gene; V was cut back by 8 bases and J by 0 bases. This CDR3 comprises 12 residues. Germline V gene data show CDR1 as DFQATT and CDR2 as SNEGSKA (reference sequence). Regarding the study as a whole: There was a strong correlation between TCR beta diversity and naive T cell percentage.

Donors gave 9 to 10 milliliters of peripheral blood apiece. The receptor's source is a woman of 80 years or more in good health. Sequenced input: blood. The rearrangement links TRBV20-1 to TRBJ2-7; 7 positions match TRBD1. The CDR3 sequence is CSIGTVSYEQYF. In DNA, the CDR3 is TGCAGTATCGGGACAGTCTCCTACGAGCAGTACTTC.